This T cell receptor (beta chain) was profiled in a study of cytomegalovirus exposure and HLA in healthy donors. About the study: An early release of data contained around 80 million unique TCRs, which came from HLA-typed donors.

Overall study results and limits: Previously analyzed data showed that most TCR beta V segments were productive at a frequency of about 87% or about 30%. In a later analysis, a missense DCLRE1C variant was linked to TCR beta V- and J-gene trimming.

Germline values: CDR1 SGHVS, CDR2 FQNEAQ. After removal of 4 bases from V and 2 bases from J, the junction contained 4 bases not matched to a gene. CDR3 size: 14 residues. This clone was picked up one time. The antigen remains undetermined. A multiplex PCR was run with 60 Vbeta primers and 13 Jbeta primers. Only in-frame clones appear in the TCRdb table, and some are missing; sequencing was by immunoSEQ multiplex PCR. The table shows approximately 240,000 clones, with about 80% occurring only once. The TCR was taken from a woman aged 40 to 50 in good health and CMV-seronegative. The J gene is TRBJ2-7, the V gene TRBV7-8, with 8 bases fitting TRBD1. Sequencing input: PBMCs. CDR3 DNA: TGTGCCAGCAGCTACCGGGACAGGACCTACGAGCAGTACTTC. As protein: CASSYRDRTYEQYF.